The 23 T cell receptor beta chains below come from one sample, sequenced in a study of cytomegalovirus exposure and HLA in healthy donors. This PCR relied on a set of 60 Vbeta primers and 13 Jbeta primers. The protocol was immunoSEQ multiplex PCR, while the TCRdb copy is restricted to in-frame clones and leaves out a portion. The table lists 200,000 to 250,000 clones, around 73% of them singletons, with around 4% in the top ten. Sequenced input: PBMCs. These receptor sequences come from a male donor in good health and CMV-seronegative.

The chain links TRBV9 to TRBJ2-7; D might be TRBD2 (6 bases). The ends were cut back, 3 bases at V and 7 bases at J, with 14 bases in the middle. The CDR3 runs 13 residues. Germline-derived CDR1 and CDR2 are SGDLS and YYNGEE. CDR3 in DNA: TGTGCCAGCAGCGCAATACCGGGAGCTGAGCAGTACTTC. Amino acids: CASSAIPGAEQYF. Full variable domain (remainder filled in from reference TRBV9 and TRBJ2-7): DSGVTQTPKHLITATGQRVTLRCSPRSGDLSVYWYQQSLDQGLQFLIQYYNGEERAKGNILERFSAQQFPDLHSELNLSSLELGDSALYFCASSAIPGAEQYFGPGTRLTVT.

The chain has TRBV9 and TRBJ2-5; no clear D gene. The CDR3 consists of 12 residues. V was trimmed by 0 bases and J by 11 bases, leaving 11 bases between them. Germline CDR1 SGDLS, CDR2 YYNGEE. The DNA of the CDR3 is TGTGCCAGCAGCGTAGGTGGTGGGCAGCAGTACTTC. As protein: CASSVGGGQQYF.

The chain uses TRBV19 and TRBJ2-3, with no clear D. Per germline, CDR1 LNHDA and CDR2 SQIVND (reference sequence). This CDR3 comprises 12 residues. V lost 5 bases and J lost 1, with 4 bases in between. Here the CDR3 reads CASSSRTDTQYF. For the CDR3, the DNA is TGTGCCAGTAGTTCTCGCACAGATACGCAGTATTTT.

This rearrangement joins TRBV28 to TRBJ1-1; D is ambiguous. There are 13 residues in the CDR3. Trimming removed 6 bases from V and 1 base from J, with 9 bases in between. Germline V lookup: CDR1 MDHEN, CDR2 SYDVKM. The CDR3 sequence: CASSLDKNTEAFF. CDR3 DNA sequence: TGTGCCAGCAGCCTCGACAAGAACACTGAAGCTTTCTTT.

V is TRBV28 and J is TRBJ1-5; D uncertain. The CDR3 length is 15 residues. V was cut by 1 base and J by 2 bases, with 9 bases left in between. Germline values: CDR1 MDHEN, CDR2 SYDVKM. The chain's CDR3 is CASSLSGRRNQPQHF. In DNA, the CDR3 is TGTGCCAGCAGTTTATCGGGTAGGCGCAATCAGCCCCAGCATTTT.

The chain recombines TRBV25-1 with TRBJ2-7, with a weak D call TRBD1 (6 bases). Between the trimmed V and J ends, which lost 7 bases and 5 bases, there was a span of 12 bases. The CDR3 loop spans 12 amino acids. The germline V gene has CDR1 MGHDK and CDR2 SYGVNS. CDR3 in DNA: TGTGCCAGCAAGGGGGAAATCAACGAGCAGTACTTC. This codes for CASKGEINEQYF.

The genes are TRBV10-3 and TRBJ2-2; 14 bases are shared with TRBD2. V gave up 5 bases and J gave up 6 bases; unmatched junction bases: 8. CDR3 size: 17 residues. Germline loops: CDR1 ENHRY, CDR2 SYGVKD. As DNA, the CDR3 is TGTGCCATCAGTCAGGGACTAGCGGGAGATTTGGCCGGGGAGCTGTTTTTT. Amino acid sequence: CAISQGLAGDLAGELFF.

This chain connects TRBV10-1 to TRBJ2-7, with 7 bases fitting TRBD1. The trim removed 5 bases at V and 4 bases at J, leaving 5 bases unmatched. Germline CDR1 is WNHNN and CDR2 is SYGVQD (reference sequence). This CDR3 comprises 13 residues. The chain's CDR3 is CASSRGLGYEQYF. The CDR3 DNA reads TGCGCCAGCAGTAGGGGGCTTGGATACGAGCAGTACTTC.

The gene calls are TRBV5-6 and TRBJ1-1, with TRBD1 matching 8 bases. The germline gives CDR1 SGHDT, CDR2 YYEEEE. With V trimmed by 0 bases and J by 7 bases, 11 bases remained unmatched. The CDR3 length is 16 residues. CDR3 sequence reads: CASSLETRTGKGEAFF. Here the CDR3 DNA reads TGTGCCAGCAGCTTGGAAACCCGGACAGGGAAAGGTGAAGCTTTCTTT.

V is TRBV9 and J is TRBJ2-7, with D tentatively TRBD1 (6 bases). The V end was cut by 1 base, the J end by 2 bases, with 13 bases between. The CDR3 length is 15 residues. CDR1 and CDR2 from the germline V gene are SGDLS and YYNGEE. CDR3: CASSVPQGFTYEQYF. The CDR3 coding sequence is TGTGCCAGCAGCGTACCACAGGGCTTCACCTACGAGCAGTACTTC.

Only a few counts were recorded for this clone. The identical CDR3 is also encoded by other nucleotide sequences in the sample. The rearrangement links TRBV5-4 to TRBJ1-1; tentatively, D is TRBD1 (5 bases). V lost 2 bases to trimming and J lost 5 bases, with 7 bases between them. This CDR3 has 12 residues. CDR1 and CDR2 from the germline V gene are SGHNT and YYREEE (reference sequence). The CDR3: CASSFGGTEAFF. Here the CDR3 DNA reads TGTGCCAGCAGCTTCGGGGGGACTGAAGCTTTCTTT.

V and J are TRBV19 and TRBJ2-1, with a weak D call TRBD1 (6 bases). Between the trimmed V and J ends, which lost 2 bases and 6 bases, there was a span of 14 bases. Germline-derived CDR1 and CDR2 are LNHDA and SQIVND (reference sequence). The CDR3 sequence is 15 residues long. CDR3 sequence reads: CASSITLQGSNEQFF. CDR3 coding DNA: TGTGCCAGTAGTATAACCTTACAGGGCTCCAATGAGCAGTTCTTC.

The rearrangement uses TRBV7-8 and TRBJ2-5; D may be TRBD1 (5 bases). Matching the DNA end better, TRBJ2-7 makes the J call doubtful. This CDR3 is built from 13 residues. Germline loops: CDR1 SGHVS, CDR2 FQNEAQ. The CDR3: CASSLAGLYEQYF. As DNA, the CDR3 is TGTGCCAGCAGCTTAGCGGGGCTGTACGAGCAGTACTTC.

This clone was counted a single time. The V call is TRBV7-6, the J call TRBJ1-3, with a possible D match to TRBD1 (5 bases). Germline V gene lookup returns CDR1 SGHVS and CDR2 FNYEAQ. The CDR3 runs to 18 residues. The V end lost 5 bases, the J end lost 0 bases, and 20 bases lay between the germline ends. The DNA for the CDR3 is TGTGCCAGCAGCCCCAGGCCGCAGAGCGGGGGCTCTGGAAACACCATATATTTT. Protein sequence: CASSPRPQSGGSGNTIYF.

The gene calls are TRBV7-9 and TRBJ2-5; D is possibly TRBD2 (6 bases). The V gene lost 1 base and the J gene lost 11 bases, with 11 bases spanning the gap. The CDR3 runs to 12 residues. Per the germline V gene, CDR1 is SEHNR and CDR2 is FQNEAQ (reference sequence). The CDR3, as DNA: TGTGCCAGCAGCTTAGACGGCGGGGAGCAGTACTTC. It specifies CASSLDGGEQYF.

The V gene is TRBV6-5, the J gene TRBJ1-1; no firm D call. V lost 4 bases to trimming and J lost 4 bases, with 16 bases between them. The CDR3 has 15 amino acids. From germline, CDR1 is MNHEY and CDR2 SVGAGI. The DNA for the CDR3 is TGTGCCAGCAGTTGGATAGAGGGTCTGGGCACTGAAGCTTTCTTT. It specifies CASSWIEGLGTEAFF.

CDR3 DNA: TGTGCCAGCACCCGGAGGCTAGCTGATTACAATGAGCAGTTCTTC. Amino acids: CASTRRLADYNEQFF. The gene calls are TRBV27 and TRBJ2-1; possibly TRBD2 for D (5 bases). Germline V gene data show CDR1 as MNHEY and CDR2 as SMNVEV (reference sequence). The CDR3 contains 15 residues. V was shortened by 7 bases and J by 4 bases, with 17 bases between the two germline ends.

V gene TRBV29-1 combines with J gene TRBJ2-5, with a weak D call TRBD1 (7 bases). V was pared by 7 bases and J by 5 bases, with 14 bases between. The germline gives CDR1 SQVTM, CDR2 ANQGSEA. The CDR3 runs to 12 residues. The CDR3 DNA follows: TGCAGCGCTCTGACAGGGAGGGAGACCCAGTACTTC. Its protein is CSALTGRETQYF.

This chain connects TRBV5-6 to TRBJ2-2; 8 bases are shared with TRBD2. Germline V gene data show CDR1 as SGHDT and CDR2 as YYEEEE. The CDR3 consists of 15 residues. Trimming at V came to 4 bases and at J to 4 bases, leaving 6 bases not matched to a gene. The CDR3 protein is CASSPGLVATGELFF. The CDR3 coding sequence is TGTGCCAGCAGCCCGGGACTAGTAGCCACCGGGGAGCTGTTTTTT.

CDR3 sequence (DNA): TGCGCCAGCAGCCTTCTGGGGGGAGCGGGCTTTTCCTACGAGCAGTACTTC. Its protein is CASSLLGGAGFSYEQYF. The chain combines TRBV4-1 with TRBJ2-7; weak D call: TRBD2 (6 bases). V was pared by 4 bases and J by 1 base, with 20 bases between. Germline CDR1 reads MGHRA; CDR2 reads YSYEKL. The CDR3 totals 17 residues.

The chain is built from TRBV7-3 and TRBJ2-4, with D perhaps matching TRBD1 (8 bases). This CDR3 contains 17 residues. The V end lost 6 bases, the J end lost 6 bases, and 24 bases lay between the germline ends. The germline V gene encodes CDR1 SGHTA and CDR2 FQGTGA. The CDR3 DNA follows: TGTGCCAGCAGTCTTACACCAGGGGGCGGGAGCGGAAACATTCAGTACTTC. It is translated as CASSLTPGGGSGNIQYF.

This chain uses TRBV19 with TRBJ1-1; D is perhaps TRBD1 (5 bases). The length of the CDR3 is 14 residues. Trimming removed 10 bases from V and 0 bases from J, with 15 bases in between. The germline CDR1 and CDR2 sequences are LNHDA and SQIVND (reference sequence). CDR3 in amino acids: CATLKDTMNTEAFF. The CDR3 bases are TGTGCCACGTTGAAGGACACGATGAACACTGAAGCTTTCTTT. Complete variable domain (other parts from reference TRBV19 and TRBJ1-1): DGGITQSPKYLFRKEGQNVTLSCEQNLNHDAMYWYRQDPGQGLRLIYYSQIVNDFQKGDIAEGYSVSREKKESFPLTVTSAQKNPTAFYLCATLKDTMNTEAFFGQGTRLTVV.

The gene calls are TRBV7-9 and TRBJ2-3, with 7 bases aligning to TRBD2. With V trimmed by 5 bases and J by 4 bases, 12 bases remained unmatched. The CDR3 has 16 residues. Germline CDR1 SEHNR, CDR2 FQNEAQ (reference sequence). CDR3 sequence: CASSPLTGGSPDTQYF. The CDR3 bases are TGTGCCAGCAGCCCTCTGACTGGCGGGAGCCCAGATACGCAGTATTTT.